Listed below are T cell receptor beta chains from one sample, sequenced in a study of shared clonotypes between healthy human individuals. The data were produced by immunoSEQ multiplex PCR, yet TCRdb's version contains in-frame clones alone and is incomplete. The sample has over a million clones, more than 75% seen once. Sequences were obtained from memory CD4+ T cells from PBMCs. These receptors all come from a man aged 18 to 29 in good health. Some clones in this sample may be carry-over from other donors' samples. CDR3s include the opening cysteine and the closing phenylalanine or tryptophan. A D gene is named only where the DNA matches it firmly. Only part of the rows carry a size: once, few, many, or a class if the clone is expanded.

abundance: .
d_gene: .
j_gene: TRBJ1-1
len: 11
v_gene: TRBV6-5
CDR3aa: CASSLATMAFF
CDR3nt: TGTGCCAGCAGCCTCGCCACAATGGCTTTCTTT

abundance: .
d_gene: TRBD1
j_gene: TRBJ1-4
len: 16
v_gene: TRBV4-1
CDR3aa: CASSQEPPGQYEKLFF
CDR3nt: TGCGCCAGCAGCCAAGAGCCCCCGGGACAGTATGAAAAACTGTTTTTT

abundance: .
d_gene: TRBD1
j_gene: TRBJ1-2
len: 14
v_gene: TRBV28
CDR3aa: CASRSGTGLYGYTF
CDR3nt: TGTGCCAGCAGGTCCGGGACAGGGCTCTATGGCTACACCTTC

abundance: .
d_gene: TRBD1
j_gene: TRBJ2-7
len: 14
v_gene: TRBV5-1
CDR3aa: CASSPGTGVGEQYF
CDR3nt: TGCGCCAGCAGCCCCGGGACAGGCGTTGGTGAGCAGTACTTC

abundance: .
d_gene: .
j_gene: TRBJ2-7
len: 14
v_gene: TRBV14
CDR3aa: CASSPVNGKRGQYF
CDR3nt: TGTGCCAGCAGCCCGGTCAATGGTAAACGAGGGCAGTACTTC

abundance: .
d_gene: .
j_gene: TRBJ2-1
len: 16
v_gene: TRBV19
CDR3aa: CASSPLGAGSYNEQFF
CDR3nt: TGTGCCAGTAGTCCGCTGGGGGCTGGCTCCTACAATGAGCAGTTCTTC

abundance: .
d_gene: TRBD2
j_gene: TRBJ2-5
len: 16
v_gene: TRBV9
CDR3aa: CASSVSSGTSGETQYF
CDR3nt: TGTGCCAGCAGCGTCTCCTCCGGGACTAGTGGGGAGACCCAGTACTTC

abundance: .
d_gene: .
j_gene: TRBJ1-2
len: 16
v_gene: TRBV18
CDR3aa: CASSPTGGESSYGYTF
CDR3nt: TGTGCCAGCTCACCGACAGGCGGAGAGAGTAGCTATGGCTACACCTTC

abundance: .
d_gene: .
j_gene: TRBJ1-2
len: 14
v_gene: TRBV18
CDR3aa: CASSPPVSAPGYTF
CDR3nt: TGTGCCAGCTCACCACCGGTTTCGGCACCTGGCTACACCTTC

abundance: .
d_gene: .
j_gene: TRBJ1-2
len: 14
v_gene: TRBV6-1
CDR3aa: CASSEGSTLYGYTF
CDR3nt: TGTGCCAGCAGTGAAGGGTCAACCCTCTATGGCTACACCTTC

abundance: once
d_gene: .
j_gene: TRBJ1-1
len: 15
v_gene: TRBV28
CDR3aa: CASSSPRGRGTEAFF
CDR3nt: TGTGCCAGCAGTTCTCCCCGGGGTCGGGGCACTGAAGCTTTCTTT

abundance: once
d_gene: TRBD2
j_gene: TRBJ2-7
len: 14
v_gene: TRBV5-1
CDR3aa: CASSLAGGPWEQYF
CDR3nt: TGCGCCAGCAGCTTGGCGGGAGGGCCGTGGGAGCAGTACTTC

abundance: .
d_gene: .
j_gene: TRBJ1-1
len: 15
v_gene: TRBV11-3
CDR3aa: CASSSRDGANTEAFF
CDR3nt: TGTGCCAGCAGCTCCAGGGACGGGGCGAACACTGAAGCTTTCTTT

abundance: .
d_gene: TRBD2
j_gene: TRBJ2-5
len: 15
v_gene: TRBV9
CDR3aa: CADTFSGSDGKTQYF
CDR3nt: TGTGCCGACACCTTTAGCGGGAGCGACGGGAAGACCCAGTACTTC

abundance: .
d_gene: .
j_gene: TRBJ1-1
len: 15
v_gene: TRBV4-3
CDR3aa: CASSQDGVGGPEAFF
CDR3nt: TGCGCCAGCAGCCAAGATGGCGTGGGGGGGCCTGAAGCTTTCTTT

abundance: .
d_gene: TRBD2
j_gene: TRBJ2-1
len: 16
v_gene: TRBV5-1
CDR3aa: CASSLAERGSQNEQFF
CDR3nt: TGCGCCAGCAGCTTGGCCGAGCGCGGGAGTCAAAATGAGCAGTTCTTC

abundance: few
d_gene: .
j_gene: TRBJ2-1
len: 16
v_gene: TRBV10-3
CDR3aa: CAISGGSGSAYNEQFF
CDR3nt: TGTGCCATCAGTGGTGGTAGCGGTAGCGCCTACAATGAGCAGTTCTTC

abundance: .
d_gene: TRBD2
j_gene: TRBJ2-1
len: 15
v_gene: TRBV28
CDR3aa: CASSLGLAGLREQFF
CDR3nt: TGTGCCAGCAGTCTGGGACTAGCGGGATTAAGGGAGCAGTTCTTC

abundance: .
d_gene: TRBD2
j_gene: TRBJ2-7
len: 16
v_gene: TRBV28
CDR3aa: CASSFFLSGGGFEQYF
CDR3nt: TGTGCCAGCAGTTTTTTCCTCTCGGGAGGGGGATTCGAGCAGTACTTC

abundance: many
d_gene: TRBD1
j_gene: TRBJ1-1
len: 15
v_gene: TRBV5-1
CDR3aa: CASSPPDRVPTEAFF
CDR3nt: TGCGCCAGCAGCCCCCCGGACAGGGTACCGACTGAAGCTTTCTTT

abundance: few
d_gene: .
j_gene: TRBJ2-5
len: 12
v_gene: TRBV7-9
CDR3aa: CASRWRVETQYF
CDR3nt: TGTGCCAGCAGGTGGAGGGTGGAGACCCAGTACTTC

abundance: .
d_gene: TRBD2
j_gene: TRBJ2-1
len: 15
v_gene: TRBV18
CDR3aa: CASRPSGTSANEQFF
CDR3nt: TGTGCCAGTCGGCCCTCCGGGACTAGCGCGAATGAGCAGTTCTTC

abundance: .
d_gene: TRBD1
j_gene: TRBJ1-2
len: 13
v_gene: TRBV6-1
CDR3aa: CASSVQGAYGYTF
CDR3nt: TGTGCCAGCAGTGTACAGGGGGCCTATGGCTACACCTTC

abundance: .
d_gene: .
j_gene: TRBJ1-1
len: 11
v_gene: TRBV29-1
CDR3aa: CSVDRDPEAFF
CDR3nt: TGCAGCGTTGACCGGGATCCCGAAGCTTTCTTT

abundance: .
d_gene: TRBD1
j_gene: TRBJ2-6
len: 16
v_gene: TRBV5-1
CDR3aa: CASSTDRVAGANVLTF
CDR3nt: TGCGCCAGCAGCACCGACAGGGTAGCTGGGGCCAACGTCCTGACTTTC

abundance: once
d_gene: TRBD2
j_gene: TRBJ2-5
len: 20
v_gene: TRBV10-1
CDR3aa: CADPQPGLAGPTTPRETQYF
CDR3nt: TGCGCCGACCCGCAACCGGGACTAGCGGGACCAACAACCCCGCGGGAGACCCAGTACTTC

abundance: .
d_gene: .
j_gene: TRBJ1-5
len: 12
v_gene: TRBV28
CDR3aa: CASTQSDQPQHF
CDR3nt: TGTGCCAGCACCCAAAGTGATCAGCCCCAGCATTTT

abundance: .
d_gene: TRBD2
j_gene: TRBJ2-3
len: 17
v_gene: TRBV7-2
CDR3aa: CASSLEPWAGATDTQYF
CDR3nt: TGTGCCAGCAGCTTAGAACCTTGGGCGGGAGCTACAGATACGCAGTATTTT

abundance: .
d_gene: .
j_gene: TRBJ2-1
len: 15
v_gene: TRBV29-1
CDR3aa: CSALSGSGSYNEQFF
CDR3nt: TGCAGCGCCCTGAGCGGATCGGGGTCCTACAATGAGCAGTTCTTC

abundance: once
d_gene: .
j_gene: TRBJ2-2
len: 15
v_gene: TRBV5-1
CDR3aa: CASSYLSGNTGELFF
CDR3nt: TGCGCCAGCAGCTACCTTAGCGGGAACACCGGGGAGCTGTTTTTT

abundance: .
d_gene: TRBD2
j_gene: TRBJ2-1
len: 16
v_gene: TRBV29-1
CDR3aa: CSVEPFPTSGRVEQFF
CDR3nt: TGCAGCGTTGAACCCTTCCCGACTAGCGGGAGGGTGGAGCAGTTCTTC

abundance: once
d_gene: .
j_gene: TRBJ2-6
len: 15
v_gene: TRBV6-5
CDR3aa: CASSSAPSGANVLTF
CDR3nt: TGTGCCAGCAGTTCAGCCCCGTCTGGGGCCAACGTCCTGACTTTC

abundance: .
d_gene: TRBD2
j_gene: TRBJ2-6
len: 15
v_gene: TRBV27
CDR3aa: CASSGREAGANVLTF
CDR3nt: TGTGCCAGCAGTGGGAGGGAGGCTGGGGCCAACGTCCTGACTTTC

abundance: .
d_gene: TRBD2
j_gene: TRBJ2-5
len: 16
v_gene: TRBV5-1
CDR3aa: CASSWTSGRGRETQYF
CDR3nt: TGCGCCAGCAGCTGGACTAGCGGGAGAGGGAGGGAGACCCAGTACTTC

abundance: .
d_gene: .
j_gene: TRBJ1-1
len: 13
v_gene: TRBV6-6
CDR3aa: CASSVRGVTEAFF
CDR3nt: TGTGCCAGCAGTGTACGGGGGGTCACTGAAGCTTTCTTT

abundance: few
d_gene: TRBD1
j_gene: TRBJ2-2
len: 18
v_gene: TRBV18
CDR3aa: CASSISRGTASFTGELFF
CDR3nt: TGTGCCAGCTCAATCTCCCGAGGGACAGCCTCGTTCACCGGGGAGCTGTTTTTT